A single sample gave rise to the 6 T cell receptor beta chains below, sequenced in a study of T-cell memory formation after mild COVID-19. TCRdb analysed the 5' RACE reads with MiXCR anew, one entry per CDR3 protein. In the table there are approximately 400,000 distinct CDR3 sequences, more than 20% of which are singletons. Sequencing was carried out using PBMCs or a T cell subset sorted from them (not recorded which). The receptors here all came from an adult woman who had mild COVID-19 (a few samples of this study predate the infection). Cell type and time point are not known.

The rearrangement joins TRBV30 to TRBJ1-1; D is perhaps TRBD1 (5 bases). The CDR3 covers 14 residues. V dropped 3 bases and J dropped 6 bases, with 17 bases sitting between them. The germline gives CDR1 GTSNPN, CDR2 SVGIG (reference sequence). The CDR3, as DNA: TGTGCCTGGAGCGCTACTTCGAAGGGGCCTGAAGCTTTCTTT. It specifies CAWSATSKGPEAFF. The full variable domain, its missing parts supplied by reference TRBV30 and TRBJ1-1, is SQTIHQWPATLVQPVGSPLSLECTVEGTSNPNLYWYRQAAGRGLQLLFYSVGIGQISSEVPQNLSASRPQDRQFILSSKKLLLSDSGFYLCAWSATSKGPEAFFGQGTRLTVV.

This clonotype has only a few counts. The CDR3 DNA is TGTGCCAGCAGCCCCCGACAGGAATCCTACGAGCAGTACTTC. Residues: CASSPRQESYEQYF. The rearrangement uses TRBV4-2 and TRBJ2-7, with D possibly TRBD1 on 6 matching bases. V gave up 4 bases and J gave up 1 base, with 11 bases separating them. Germline CDR1 reads LGHNA; CDR2 reads YNFKEQ. CDR3 length equals 14 residues.

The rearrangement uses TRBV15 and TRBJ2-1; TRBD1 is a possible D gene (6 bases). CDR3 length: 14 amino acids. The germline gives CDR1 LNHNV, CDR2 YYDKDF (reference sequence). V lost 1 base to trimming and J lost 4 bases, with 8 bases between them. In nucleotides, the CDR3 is TGTGCCACCAGCAGAGGGGGGACATACAATGAGCAGTTCTTC. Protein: CATSRGGTYNEQFF.

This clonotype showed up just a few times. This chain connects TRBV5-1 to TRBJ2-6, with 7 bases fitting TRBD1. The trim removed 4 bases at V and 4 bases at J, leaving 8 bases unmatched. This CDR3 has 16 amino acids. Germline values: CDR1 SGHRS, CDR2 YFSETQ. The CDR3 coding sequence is TGCGCCAGCAGCCCGCCAACAGGGGTCGGGGCCAACGTCCTGACTTTC. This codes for CASSPPTGVGANVLTF.

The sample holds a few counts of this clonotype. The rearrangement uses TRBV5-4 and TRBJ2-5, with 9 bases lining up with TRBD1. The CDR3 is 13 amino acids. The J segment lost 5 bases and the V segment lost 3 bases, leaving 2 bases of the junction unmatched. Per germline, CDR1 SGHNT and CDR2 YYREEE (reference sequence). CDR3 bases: TGTGCCAGCAGCTGGGGGACAGGGGAGACCCAGTACTTC. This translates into CASSWGTGETQYF.

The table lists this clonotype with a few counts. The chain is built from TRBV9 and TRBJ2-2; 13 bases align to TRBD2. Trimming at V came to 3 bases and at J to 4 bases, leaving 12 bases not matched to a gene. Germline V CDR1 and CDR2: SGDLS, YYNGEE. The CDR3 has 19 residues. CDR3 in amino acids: CASSARTSGGPQSTGELFF. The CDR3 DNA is TGTGCCAGCAGCGCCCGGACTAGCGGGGGCCCCCAGTCCACCGGGGAGCTGTTTTTT.